In its sample, the clone carrying this T cell receptor beta chain was seen a few times. Antigen unknown. This record belongs to a study of beta chain features in type 1 diabetes. Study-level results: The study found moderately but significantly shorter TCRB CDR3s in all four CD4+ subsets of Type 1 diabetes patients.

Germline lookup yields CDR1 SGHTA and CDR2 FQGNSA. Losses at the gene ends were 5 bases for V and 3 bases for J; bases not matched to a gene: 4. This CDR3 has 13 residues. Isolated RNA was reverse transcribed in full, so expressed TCRB transcripts were sequenced. Millions of reads, on average, came from each naive, central memory and regulatory T cell sample. TCRdb's table, derived via immunoSEQ multiplex PCR, lists solely in-frame clones and lacks some. The sample shows hundreds of thousands of clones, approximately 16% of them seen only once. The sequence derives from a man between 18 and 29 years old with type 1 diabetes. The specimen was naive CD4+ T cells from blood. J is TRBJ2-7 and V is TRBV7-2; 7 bases fit TRBD1. Here the CDR3 DNA reads TGTGCCAGCAGCGGAAACAGGGGCTACGAGCAGTACTTC. This gives the protein CASSGNRGYEQYF.